This TCR beta chain was retrieved from a study of blood T cell repertoires in COVID-19. Study in general: Samples came from the United States, Italy and Spain, spanning acute and convalescent COVID-19. Sample material is recorded as cDNA or gDNA derived from T cells, B-cell-depleted T cells, or PBMCs.

The V end lost 11 bases, the J end lost 5 bases, and 20 bases lay between the germline ends. CDR3 size: 14 residues. CDR1 is MNHNY, CDR2 SVGAGI, per germline (reference sequence). Per the original data handling: Reference gene primer amplification gave nucleated cell count estimates. The protocol was immunoSEQ multiplex PCR, while the TCRdb copy is restricted to in-frame clones and leaves out a portion. V and J calls and clone size come straight from that table; D and trimming were deduced from the DNA. The sample lists around 210,000 clones, 86% occurring once. The chain couples TRBV6-6 to TRBJ2-3; D perhaps matches TRBD2 (7 bases). The TCR comes from a woman in her 70s with acute or convalescent COVID-19. The source material was peripheral blood. CDR3 bases: TGTGCCGCGTCCTACGGGGGGCGTGGAGATACGCAGTATTTT. This codes for CAASYGGRGDTQYF.